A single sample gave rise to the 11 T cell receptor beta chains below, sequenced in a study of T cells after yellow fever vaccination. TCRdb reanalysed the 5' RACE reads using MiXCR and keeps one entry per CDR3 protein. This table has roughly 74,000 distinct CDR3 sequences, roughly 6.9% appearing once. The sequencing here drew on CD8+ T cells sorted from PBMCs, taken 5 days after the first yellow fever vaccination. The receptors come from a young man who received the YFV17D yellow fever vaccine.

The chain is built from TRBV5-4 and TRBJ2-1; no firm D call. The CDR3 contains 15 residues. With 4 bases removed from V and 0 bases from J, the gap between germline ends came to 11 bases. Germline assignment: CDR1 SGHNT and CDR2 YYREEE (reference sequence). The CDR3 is CASSGEESSYNEQFF. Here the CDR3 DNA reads TGTGCCAGCAGCGGAGAAGAGAGCTCCTACAATGAGCAGTTCTTC.

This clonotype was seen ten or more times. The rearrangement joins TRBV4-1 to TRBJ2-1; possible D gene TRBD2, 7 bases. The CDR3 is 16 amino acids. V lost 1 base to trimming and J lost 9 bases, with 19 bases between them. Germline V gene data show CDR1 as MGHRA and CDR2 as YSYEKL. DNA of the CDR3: TGCGCCAGCAGCCAAGGGCACGGGGGGCAGTGGAGTGAGCAGTTCTTC. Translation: CASSQGHGGQWSEQFF.

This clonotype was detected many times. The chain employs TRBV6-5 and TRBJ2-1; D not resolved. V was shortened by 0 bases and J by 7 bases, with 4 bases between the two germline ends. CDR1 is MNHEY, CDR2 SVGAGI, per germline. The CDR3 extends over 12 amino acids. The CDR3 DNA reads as TGTGCCAGCAGTTACTCCGCTAATGAGCAGTTCTTC. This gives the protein CASSYSANEQFF.

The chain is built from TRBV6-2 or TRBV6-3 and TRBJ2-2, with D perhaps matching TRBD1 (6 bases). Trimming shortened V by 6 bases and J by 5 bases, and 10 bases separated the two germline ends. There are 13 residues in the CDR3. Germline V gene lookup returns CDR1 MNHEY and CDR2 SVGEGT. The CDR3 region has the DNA TGTGCCAGCAGATCCCAGGGGACCGGGGAGCTGTTTTTT. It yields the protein CASRSQGTGELFF.

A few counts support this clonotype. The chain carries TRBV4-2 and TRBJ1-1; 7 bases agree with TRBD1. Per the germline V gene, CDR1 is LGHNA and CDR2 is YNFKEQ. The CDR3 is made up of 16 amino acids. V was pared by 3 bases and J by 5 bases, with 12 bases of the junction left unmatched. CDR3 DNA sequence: TGTGCCAGCAGCCAGTCTGAAAGGGGGCCCGGGACTGAAGCTTTCTTT. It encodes CASSQSERGPGTEAFF.

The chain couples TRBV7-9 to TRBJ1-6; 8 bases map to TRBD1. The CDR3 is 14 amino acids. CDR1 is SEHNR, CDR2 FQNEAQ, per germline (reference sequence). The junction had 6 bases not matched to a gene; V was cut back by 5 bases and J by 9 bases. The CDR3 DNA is TGTGCCAGCAGCCCTGGACAGGGTAGTTCACCCCTCCACTTT. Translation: CASSPGQGSSPLHF.

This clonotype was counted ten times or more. The CDR3 reads CASSQTLQGANGYTF. CDR3 DNA sequence: TGCGCCAGCAGCCAAACATTACAGGGGGCCAATGGCTACACCTTC. V and J are TRBV4-3 and TRBJ1-2, with 9 bases matching TRBD1. CDR3 length: 15 amino acids. CDR1 is LGHNA, CDR2 YSLEER, per germline. The ends lost 2 bases at V and 6 bases at J; junction bases unmatched: 7.

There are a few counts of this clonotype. In DNA, the CDR3 is TGTGCCAGCAGTTATGATTCGACAGGAGCCACTGAAGCTTTCTTT. This sequence encodes CASSYDSTGATEAFF. The V call is TRBV12-3 or TRBV12-4, the J call TRBJ1-1; perhaps TRBD1 as D (6 bases). This CDR3 is 15 amino acids long. Trimming removed 4 bases from V and 4 bases from J, with 16 bases in between.

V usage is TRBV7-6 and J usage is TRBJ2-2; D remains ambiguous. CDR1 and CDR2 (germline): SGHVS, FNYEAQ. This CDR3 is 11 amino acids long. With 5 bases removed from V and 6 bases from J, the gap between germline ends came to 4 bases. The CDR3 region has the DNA TGTGCCAGCAGCGCTGCCGGGGAGCTGTTTTTT. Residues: CASSAAGELFF.

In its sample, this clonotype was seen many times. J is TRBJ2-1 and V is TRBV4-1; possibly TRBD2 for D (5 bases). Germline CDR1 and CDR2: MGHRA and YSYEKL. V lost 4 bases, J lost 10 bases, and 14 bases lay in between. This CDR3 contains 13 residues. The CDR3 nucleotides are TGCGCCAGCAGCCCGGGATCCCAGGTCGAGCAGTTCTTC. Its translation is CASSPGSQVEQFF.

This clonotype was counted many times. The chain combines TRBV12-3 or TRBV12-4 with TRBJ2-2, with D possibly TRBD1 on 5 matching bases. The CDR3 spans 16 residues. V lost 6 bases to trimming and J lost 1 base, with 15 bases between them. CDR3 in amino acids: CASRALRTMNTGELFF. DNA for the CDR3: TGTGCCAGCAGAGCCCTCCGGACAATGAACACCGGGGAGCTGTTTTTT.